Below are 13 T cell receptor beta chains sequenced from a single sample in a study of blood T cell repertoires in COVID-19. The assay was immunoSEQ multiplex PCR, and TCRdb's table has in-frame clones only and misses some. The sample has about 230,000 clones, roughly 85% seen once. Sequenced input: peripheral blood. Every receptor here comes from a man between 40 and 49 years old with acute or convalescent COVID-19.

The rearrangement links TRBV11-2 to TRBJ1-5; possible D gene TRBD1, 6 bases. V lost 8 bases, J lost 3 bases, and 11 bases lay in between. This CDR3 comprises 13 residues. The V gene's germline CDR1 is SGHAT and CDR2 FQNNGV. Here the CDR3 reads CASSTGINQPQHF. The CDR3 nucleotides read TGTGCCAGCTCGACAGGAATCAATCAGCCCCAGCATTTT.

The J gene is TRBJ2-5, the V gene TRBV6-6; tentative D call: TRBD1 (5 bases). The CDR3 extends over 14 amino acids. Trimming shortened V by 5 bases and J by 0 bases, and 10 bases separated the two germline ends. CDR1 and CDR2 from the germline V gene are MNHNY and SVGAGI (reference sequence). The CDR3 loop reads CASSADRNQETQYF. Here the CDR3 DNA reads TGTGCCAGCAGTGCCGACAGAAACCAAGAGACCCAGTACTTC.

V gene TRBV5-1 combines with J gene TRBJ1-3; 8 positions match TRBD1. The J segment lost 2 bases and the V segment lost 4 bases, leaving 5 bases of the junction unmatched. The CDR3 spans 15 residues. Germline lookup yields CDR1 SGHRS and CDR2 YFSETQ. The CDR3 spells CASSPWTGTGNTIYF. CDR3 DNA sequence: TGCGCCAGCAGCCCTTGGACAGGGACTGGAAACACCATATATTTT.

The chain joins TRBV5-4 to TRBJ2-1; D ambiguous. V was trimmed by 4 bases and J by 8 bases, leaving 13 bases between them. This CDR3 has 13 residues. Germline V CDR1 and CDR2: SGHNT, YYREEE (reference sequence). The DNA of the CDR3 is TGTGCCAGCAGCCCCCGAGGCTCTCATGAGCAGTTCTTC. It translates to CASSPRGSHEQFF.

CDR3 sequence: CASSLSGLPSTDTQYF. CDR3 nucleotides: TGTGCCAGCAGCCTGAGCGGGCTCCCAAGCACAGATACGCAGTATTTT. The chain has TRBV7-2 and TRBJ2-3; D perhaps matches TRBD2 (6 bases). CDR1 is SGHTA and CDR2 is FQGNSA in the germline V gene. V gave up 5 bases and J gave up 0 bases, with 15 bases separating them. This CDR3 is 16 amino acids long.

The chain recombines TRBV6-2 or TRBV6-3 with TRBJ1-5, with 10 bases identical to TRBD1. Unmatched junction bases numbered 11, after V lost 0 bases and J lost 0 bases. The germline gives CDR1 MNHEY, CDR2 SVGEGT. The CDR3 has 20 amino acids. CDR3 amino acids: CASSYSMRDRGTYSNQPQHF. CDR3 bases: TGTGCCAGCAGTTACTCGATGAGGGACAGGGGTACGTATAGCAATCAGCCCCAGCATTTT.

The CDR3 nucleotides are TGTGCCAGTAGTCCTGAGGGGACAGGGTCCTACGAGCAGTACTTC. Residues: CASSPEGTGSYEQYF. The chain has TRBV19 and TRBJ2-7, with 9 nucleotides matching TRBD1. This CDR3 region has 15 residues. Trimming cost V 5 bases and J 1 base; bases outside gene matches: 6. Germline CDR1 LNHDA, CDR2 SQIVND (reference sequence).

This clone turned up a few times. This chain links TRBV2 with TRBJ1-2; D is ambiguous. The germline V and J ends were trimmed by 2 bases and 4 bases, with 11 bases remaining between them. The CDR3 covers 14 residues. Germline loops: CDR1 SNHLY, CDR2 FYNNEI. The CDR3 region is CASSETDKAYGYTF. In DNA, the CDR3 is TGTGCCAGCAGTGAAACAGACAAGGCCTATGGCTACACCTTC.

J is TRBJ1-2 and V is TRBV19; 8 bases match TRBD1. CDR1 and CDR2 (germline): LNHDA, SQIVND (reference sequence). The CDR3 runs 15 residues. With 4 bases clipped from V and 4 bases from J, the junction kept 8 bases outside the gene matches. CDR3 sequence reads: CASSTGQGQVYGYTF. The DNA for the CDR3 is TGTGCCAGTAGTACCGGACAGGGACAAGTCTATGGCTACACCTTC. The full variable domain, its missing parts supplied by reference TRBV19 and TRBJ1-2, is DGGITQSPKYLFRKEGQNVTLSCEQNLNHDAMYWYRQDPGQGLRLIYYSQIVNDFQKGDIAEGYSVSREKKESFPLTVTSAQKNPTAFYLCASSTGQGQVYGYTFGSGTRLTVV.

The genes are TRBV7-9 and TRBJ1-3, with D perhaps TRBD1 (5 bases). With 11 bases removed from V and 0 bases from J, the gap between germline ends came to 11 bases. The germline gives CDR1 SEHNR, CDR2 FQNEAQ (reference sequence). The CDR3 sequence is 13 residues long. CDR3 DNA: TGTGCCGGGGGGGAGACCTCTGGAAACACCATATATTTT. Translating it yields CAGGETSGNTIYF.

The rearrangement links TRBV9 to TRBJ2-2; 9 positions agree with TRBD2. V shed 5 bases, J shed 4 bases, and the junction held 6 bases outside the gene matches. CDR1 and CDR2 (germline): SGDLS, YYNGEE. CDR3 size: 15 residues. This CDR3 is CASSPSGGLTGELFF. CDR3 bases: TGTGCCAGCAGTCCCAGCGGGGGGCTCACCGGGGAGCTGTTTTTT.

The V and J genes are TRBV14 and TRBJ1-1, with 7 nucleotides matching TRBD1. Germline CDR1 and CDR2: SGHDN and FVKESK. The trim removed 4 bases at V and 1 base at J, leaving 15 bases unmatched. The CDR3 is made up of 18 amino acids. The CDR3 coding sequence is TGTGCCAGCAGCCTCCTAAAGGGGGACAGAGTCACGAACACTGAAGCTTTCTTT. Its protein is CASSLLKGDRVTNTEAFF.

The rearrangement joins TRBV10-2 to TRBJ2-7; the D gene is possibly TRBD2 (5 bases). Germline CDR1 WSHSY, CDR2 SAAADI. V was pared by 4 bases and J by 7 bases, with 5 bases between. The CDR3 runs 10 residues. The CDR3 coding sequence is TGCGCCAGCAGTGGAGGGGAGCAGTACTTC. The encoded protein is CASSGGEQYF.